This is a list of T cell receptor beta chains from one sample in a study of cytomegalovirus exposure and HLA in healthy donors. Produced via immunoSEQ multiplex PCR; TCRdb's table is partial and in-frame only. The sample lists roughly 77,000 clones, around a tenth occurring once. Sample: PBMCs. The receptors shown here come from a man in his fifties or sixties in good health and CMV-seropositive. Each CDR3 is given with its conserved first and last residue. The order of the fields is CDR3 DNA, CDR3 protein, clone size, V gene, D gene, J gene, CDR3 length. The D gene is left open where the match is weak. The size of a clone is reported for some rows only, either as once, few or many, or as a class for expanded clones.

TGTGCCATCAGCCCCATTTCAGGTCTCATCACAGATACGCAGTATTTT | CAISPISGLITDTQYF | few | TRBV10-3 | . | TRBJ2-3 | 16
TGTGCCAGCAGTTTAAACAGGGGAGCCCAAGAGACCCAGTACTTC | CASSLNRGAQETQYF | few | TRBV27 | TRBD1 | TRBJ2-5 | 15
TGTGCCAGAAGCCCGGACGGGACAGGAGAATATAGCAATCAGCCCCAGCATTTT | CARSPDGTGEYSNQPQHF | few | TRBV5-3 | TRBD1 | TRBJ1-5 | 18
TGTGCCACCAGCAAGGACAGGGTTCAAGAGACCCAGTACTTC | CATSKDRVQETQYF | . | TRBV15 | TRBD1 | TRBJ2-5 | 14
TGTGCCAGCCGTACAGGGGGCAGGAATCAGCCCCAGCATTTT | CASRTGGRNQPQHF | few | TRBV6-5 | TRBD1 | TRBJ1-5 | 14
TGTGCCAGTAGTATGCTGGGACTAGCGGTCTCCTACAATGAGCAGTTCTTC | CASSMLGLAVSYNEQFF | few | TRBV19 | TRBD2 | TRBJ2-1 | 17
TGCAGTGCCCCGGGCGGGAGTGAGCAGTTCTTC | CSAPGGSEQFF | . | TRBV20-1 | TRBD2 | TRBJ2-1 | 11
TGTGCCAGCAGTCCGCGGGTGGGGGCGGTAAACACTGAAGCTTTCTTT | CASSPRVGAVNTEAFF | few | TRBV7-8 | . | TRBJ1-1 | 16
TGTGCCTGGAGTCCTAGCGGGAGGTTCAATGAGCAGTTCTTC | CAWSPSGRFNEQFF | . | TRBV30 | TRBD2 | TRBJ2-1 | 14
TGTGCCAGCAGTTACGCCCAGGAGACCCAGTACTTC | CASSYAQETQYF | . | TRBV6-6 | . | TRBJ2-5 | 12
TGTGCCAGCAGACTTACAGGGGGTGATTTTCATAGCAATCAGCCCCAGCATTTT | CASRLTGGDFHSNQPQHF | . | TRBV7-8 | TRBD1 | TRBJ1-5 | 18
TGTGTCGCCGTAGCAAGGGACAGTCGGAACACTGAAGCTTTCTTT | CVAVARDSRNTEAFF | . | TRBV6-5 | TRBD1 | TRBJ1-1 | 15
TGTGCCAGCAGCTTAAGCGGGGGGGCCACCGGGGAGCTGTTTTTT | CASSLSGGATGELFF | few | TRBV7-9 | TRBD2 | TRBJ2-2 | 15
TGTGCCAGCAGCTCAACAGGGGGCTATGGCTACACCTTC | CASSSTGGYGYTF | few | TRBV2 | TRBD1 | TRBJ1-2 | 13
TGTGCCAGCACCTTCCTTAGCACAGATACGCAGTATTTT | CASTFLSTDTQYF | . | TRBV9 | . | TRBJ2-3 | 13
TGTGCCAGCAGTTCACAGGGGATCGACACTGAAGCTTTCTTT | CASSSQGIDTEAFF | few | TRBV28 | TRBD1 | TRBJ1-1 | 14
TGTGCCAGCAGTGAGGGGCGGAACACAGATACGCAGTATTTT | CASSEGRNTDTQYF | . | TRBV2 | . | TRBJ2-3 | 14
TGTGCCAGCTCACCCCAGGCGGGGGAAAACATTCAGTACTTC | CASSPQAGENIQYF | few | TRBV18 | TRBD2 | TRBJ2-4 | 14